The 2 T cell receptor beta chains reported below all come from one sample, sequenced in a study of cytomegalovirus exposure and HLA in healthy donors. It was with 60 Vbeta and 13 Jbeta primers that the PCR ran. Method: immunoSEQ multiplex PCR; TCRdb's copy keeps in-frame clones and lacks some. The sample carries some 170,000 clones, 72% recorded once. What was sequenced was PBMCs. Receptors originate from a human donor in good health.

This chain connects TRBV10-3 to TRBJ1-5; D unresolved. This CDR3 region has 16 residues. Germline CDR1 ENHRY, CDR2 SYGVKD. V was trimmed by 0 bases and J by 0 bases, leaving 9 bases between them. DNA of the CDR3: TGTGCCATCAGTGAGTCCGGAGAATATAGCAATCAGCCCCAGCATTTT. Amino acids: CAISESGEYSNQPQHF.

The J gene is TRBJ1-5, the V gene TRBV18, with D unresolved. The CDR3 covers 13 residues. In germline, CDR1 is KGHSH, CDR2 LQKENI. Trimming removed 6 bases from V and 6 bases from J, with 12 bases in between. The CDR3 is CASSLGGGQPQHF. The CDR3 bases are TGTGCCAGCTCCCTCGGCGGCGGTCAGCCCCAGCATTTT.